Listed here are 10 T cell receptor beta chains from one sample, sequenced in a study of blood T cell repertoires in COVID-19 (dated by TCRdb to about 2020). The library was made by the immunoSEQ multiplex PCR assay. The table was pulled from immuneACCESS by TCRdb, which kept in-frame rearrangements only. Such tables lose some clones; where checked, under half of the loss comes from unresolved V genes, and the rest has no known cause. The sample has about 160,000 clones on record, 80% of them singletons. The biggest ten clones account for around 3.7% of the sample. The sequenced sample consisted of PBMCs or T cells enriched from blood (not recorded which). The receptor source for this set is a woman aged 55-75 years who had recovered from COVID-19.

In this sample, this clone turned up a few times. The V gene is TRBV18, the J gene TRBJ2-1; 10 bases map to TRBD2. J lost 3 bases, V lost 3 bases, and 8 bases had no gene match. Germline loops: CDR1 KGHSH, CDR2 LQKENI. The CDR3 consists of 17 residues. CDR3: CASSPNHPSGGYNEQFF. DNA for the CDR3: TGTGCCAGCTCACCGAACCACCCTAGCGGGGGCTACAATGAGCAGTTCTTC.

This sequence joins TRBV18 and TRBJ2-5; 10 positions agree with TRBD2. Germline CDR1 KGHSH, CDR2 LQKENI. The CDR3 length is 15 residues. V shed 4 bases, J shed 1 base, and the junction held 3 bases outside the gene matches. CDR3 in amino acids: CASSQGLASQETQYF. The DNA for the CDR3 is TGTGCCAGCTCACAGGGACTAGCGTCCCAAGAGACCCAGTACTTC.

The chain has TRBV12-5 and TRBJ1-4; D might be TRBD1 (6 bases). Germline V gives CDR1 LGHNT, CDR2 FRNRAP. V was trimmed by 4 bases and J by 3 bases, leaving 6 bases between them. The CDR3 loop spans 13 amino acids. The DNA of the CDR3 is TGTGCTAGTGGTTGGACAGCTAATGAAAAACTGTTTTTT. Amino acid sequence: CASGWTANEKLFF.

The chain joins TRBV10-1 to TRBJ2-1; D might be TRBD2 (6 bases). CDR1 WNHNN and CDR2 SYGVQD come from the germline V gene (reference sequence). Deletions cut 6 bases from V and 2 bases from J, with 11 bases between. The CDR3 has 14 residues. The CDR3 spells CASSPGGAYNEQFF. CDR3 in DNA: TGCGCCAGCAGCCCCGGCGGGGCCTACAATGAGCAGTTCTTC.

J is TRBJ2-7 and V is TRBV5-1, with D tentatively TRBD1 (6 bases). The CDR3 runs 15 residues. The germline CDR1 and CDR2 sequences are SGHRS and YFSETQ. Between the trimmed V and J ends, which lost 0 bases and 3 bases, there was a span of 13 bases. This CDR3 is CASSLETEQGYEQYF. The CDR3 DNA follows: TGCGCCAGCAGCTTGGAAACTGAACAGGGCTACGAGCAGTACTTC.

This clone occurred once. The genes are TRBV5-6 and TRBJ1-2; 9 bases line up with TRBD1. V trimming: 4 bases; J trimming: 7 bases; junction bases outside the gene matches: 11. CDR1 and CDR2 from the germline V gene are SGHDT and YYEEEE. This CDR3 has 15 residues. The CDR3 here is CASSLGQGYSGGYTF. In DNA form, the CDR3 reads TGTGCCAGCAGCCTCGGACAGGGGTATTCAGGTGGCTACACCTTC.

V gene TRBV20-1 combines with J gene TRBJ2-5; D gene ambiguous. The CDR3 is 10 amino acids. Germline values: CDR1 DFQATT, CDR2 SNEGSKA (reference sequence). V lost 6 bases and J lost 2, with 4 bases in between. The CDR3, as DNA: TGCAGTGCCCTGCAAGAGACCCAGTACTTC. As protein: CSALQETQYF.

The rearrangement links TRBV2 to TRBJ1-1; tentative D call: TRBD1 (6 bases). Germline assignment: CDR1 SNHLY and CDR2 FYNNEI. There are 12 residues in the CDR3. The V end lost 1 base, the J end lost 8 bases, and 8 bases lay between the germline ends. CDR3 region: CASSEGDREAFF. DNA for the CDR3: TGTGCCAGCAGTGAAGGCGACAGGGAAGCTTTCTTT.

The chain uses TRBV5-1 and TRBJ2-2; 10 bases match TRBD1. The germline gives CDR1 SGHRS, CDR2 YFSETQ. J lost 4 bases, V lost 4 bases, and 7 bases had no gene match. The CDR3 has 16 amino acids. In nucleotides, the CDR3 is TGCGCCAGCAGCCCCACCGGGACAGGGGTCACCGGGGAGCTGTTTTTT. It codes for CASSPTGTGVTGELFF. The variable domain in full, completed from reference TRBV5-1 and TRBJ2-2, reads KAGVTQTPRYLIKTRGQQVTLSCSPISGHRSVSWYQQTPGQGLQFLFEYFSETQRNKGNFPGRFSGRQFSNSRSEMNVSTLELGDSALYLCASSPTGTGVTGELFFGEGSRLTVL.

The chain is built from TRBV9 and TRBJ2-3; D is perhaps TRBD2 (5 bases). The CDR3 spans 13 residues. The germline V gene encodes CDR1 SGDLS and CDR2 YYNGEE. Trimming stripped 4 bases from V and 2 bases from J, with 8 bases between. CDR3 sequence reads: CASSFRDTDTQYF. The CDR3 nucleotides read TGTGCCAGCAGCTTCCGGGACACAGATACGCAGTATTTT.